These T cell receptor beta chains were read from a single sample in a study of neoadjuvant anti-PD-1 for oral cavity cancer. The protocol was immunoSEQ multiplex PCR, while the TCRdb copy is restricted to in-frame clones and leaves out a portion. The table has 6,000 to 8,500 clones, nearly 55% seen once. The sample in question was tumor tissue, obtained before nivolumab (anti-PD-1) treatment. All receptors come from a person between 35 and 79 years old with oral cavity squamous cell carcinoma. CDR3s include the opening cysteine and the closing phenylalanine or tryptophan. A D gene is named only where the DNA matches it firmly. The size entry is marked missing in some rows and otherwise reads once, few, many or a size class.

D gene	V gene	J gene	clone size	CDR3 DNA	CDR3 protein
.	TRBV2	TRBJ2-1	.	TGTGCCAGCAGGGACCTAGCTGGAGGGCCTTGGAACAATGAGCAGTTCTTC	CASRDLAGGPWNNEQFF
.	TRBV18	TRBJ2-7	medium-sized	TGTGCCAGCTCCCCAGGCGGGTCTAAGCAGTACTTC	CASSPGGSKQYF
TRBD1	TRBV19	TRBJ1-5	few	TGTGCCAGTAGAAGGGGACAGCCTAACAATCAGCCCCAGCATTTT	CASRRGQPNNQPQHF
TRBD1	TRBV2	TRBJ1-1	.	TGTGCCACCCGGCCGGACAGGGGCGGTTTCCGAGCTTTCTTT	CATRPDRGGFRAFF
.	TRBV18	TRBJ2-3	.	TGTGCCAGCTCACGAGACAGCACAGATACGCAGTATTTT	CASSRDSTDTQYF
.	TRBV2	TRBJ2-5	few	TGTGCCAGCGGGCGGACCCTAGGAGAGACCCAGTACTTC	CASGRTLGETQYF
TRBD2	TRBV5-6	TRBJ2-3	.	TGTGCCAGCAGCTTCGGCGGGAGTACAGATACGCAGTATTTT	CASSFGGSTDTQYF
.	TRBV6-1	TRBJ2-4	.	TGTGCCACCAAGGGGGGCTTGAACATTCAGTACTTC	CATKGGLNIQYF
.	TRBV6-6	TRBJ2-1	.	TGTGCCAGCAGTTACGAGCGCCAGGCAGGCGATGAGCAGTTCTTC	CASSYERQAGDEQFF
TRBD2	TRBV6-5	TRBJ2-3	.	TGTGCCAGCAGCGGGACTAGCGTGAGCACAGATACGCAGTATTTT	CASSGTSVSTDTQYF
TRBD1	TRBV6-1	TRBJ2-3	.	TGTGCCGGACGACCGGGACAGGGTTTGACAGATACGCAGTATTTT	CAGRPGQGLTDTQYF
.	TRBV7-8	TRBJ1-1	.	TGTGCCAGCAGCTTAGTCCCTCTCGGGGACATGGACACTGAAGCTTTCTTT	CASSLVPLGDMDTEAFF
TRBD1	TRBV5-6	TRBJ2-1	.	TGTGCCAGCAGCTTGGCGGAAGGGACAGGGACCGGAAATGAGCAGTTCTTC	CASSLAEGTGTGNEQFF
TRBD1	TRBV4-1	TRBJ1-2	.	TGCGCCAGCAGCCAAGATAGGACAGGTCGGGGCTACACCTTC	CASSQDRTGRGYTF
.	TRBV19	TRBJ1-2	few	TGTGCCAGTAGTAATCAGGGATCTAACTATGGCTACACCTTC	CASSNQGSNYGYTF
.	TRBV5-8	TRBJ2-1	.	TGTGCCAGCAGCTTGAAAGGTGTGGGATTAGTCACCAATGAGCAGTTCTTC	CASSLKGVGLVTNEQFF
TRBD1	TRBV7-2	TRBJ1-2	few	TGTGCCAGCAGCGGCCGACAGGGGGGACTAGATGGCTACACCTTC	CASSGRQGGLDGYTF
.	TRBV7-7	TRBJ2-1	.	TGTGCCAGCAGCCCGGGACTTGGGATCCACAATGAGCAGTTCTTC	CASSPGLGIHNEQFF
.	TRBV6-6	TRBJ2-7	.	TGTGCCAGCTCGCGGGGGCAGTTTAGATACGAGCAGTACTTC	CASSRGQFRYEQYF
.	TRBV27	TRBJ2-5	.	TGTGCCAGCAGTTTCTGGGGGACGCCCGAAGAGACCCAGTACTTC	CASSFWGTPEETQYF
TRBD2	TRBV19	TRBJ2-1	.	TGTGCCAGTAGTATTGAAGCGGGGGACAATGAGCAGTTCTTC	CASSIEAGDNEQFF
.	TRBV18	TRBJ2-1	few	TGTGCCAGCTCTCTTCAGGGCCCATACCCCTACAATGAGCAGTTCTTC	CASSLQGPYPYNEQFF
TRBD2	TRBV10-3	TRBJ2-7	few	TGTGCCATCAGCGCGGGACTAGCGGGAGGATACGAGCAGTACTTC	CAISAGLAGGYEQYF
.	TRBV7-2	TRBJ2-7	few	TGTGCCAGCACCCCATTCGGTTTAGGCGAGCAGTACTTC	CASTPFGLGEQYF
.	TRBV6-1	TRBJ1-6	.	TGTGCCAGCAGGCCGCAGGGTGTGAATTCACCCCTCCACTTT	CASRPQGVNSPLHF
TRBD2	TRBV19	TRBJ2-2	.	TGTGCCAGTAGTACCCTAGCGGTCCTGAACACCGGGGAGCTGTTTTTT	CASSTLAVLNTGELFF
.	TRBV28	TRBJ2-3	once	TGTGCCAGCAGTTCCTGGGGGGCAGGGGTGACAGATACGCAGTATTTT	CASSSWGAGVTDTQYF
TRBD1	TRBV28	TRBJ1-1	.	TGTGCCAGCAGTTTAGCGAGGGGGCGGAACACTGAAGCTTTCTTT	CASSLARGRNTEAFF
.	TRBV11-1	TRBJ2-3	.	TGTGCCAGCAGCTTAAACGGGGCCGTAGATACGCAGTATTTT	CASSLNGAVDTQYF
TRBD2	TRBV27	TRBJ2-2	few	TGTGCCAGCAGTGCCAGCCCGTCCGGGGGGGCGGTCGGGGAGCTGTTTTTT	CASSASPSGGAVGELFF
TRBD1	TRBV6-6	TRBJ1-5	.	TGTGCCAGCAGACAACTACAGGGGGCCGATCAGCCCCAGCATTTT	CASRQLQGADQPQHF
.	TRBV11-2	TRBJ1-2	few	TGTGCCAGCAGCTTAGGCGGCCAGGGATATAACTATGGCTACACCTTC	CASSLGGQGYNYGYTF
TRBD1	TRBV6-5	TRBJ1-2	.	TGTGCCAGCAGTTACTCATCAGGGGGCTATGGCTACACCTTC	CASSYSSGGYGYTF
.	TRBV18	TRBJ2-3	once	TGTGCCAGCTCACAAGACCGCCGTGCAGTGTCCACAGATACGCAGTATTTT	CASSQDRRAVSTDTQYF
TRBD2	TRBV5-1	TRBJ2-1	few	TGCGCCAGCAGCTTGGTGGCGACTAGCGGTCTCAATGAGCAGTTCTTC	CASSLVATSGLNEQFF
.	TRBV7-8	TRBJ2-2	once	TGTGCCAGCAGCTTGGGGATTCGGGAGTGGGCCGGGGAGCTGTTTTTT	CASSLGIREWAGELFF
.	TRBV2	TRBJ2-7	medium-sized	TGTGCCAGCAGGACAGCGCAGGTCGAGCAGTACTTC	CASRTAQVEQYF
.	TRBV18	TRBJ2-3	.	TGTGCCAGCTCACCGGAAAGCACTGCGCAGTATTTT	CASSPESTAQYF
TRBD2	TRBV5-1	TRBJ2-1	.	TGCGCCAGCAGCTTTAGAACTAGCGGGAACAATGAGCAGTTCTTC	CASSFRTSGNNEQFF
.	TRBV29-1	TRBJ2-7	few	TGCAGCGTTGAGGAAAGGGGGTTGAACGAGCAGTACTTC	CSVEERGLNEQYF
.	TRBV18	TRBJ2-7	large	TGTGCCAGCTCCCCACCCGCGGGACGGAAGCACGAGCAGTACTTC	CASSPPAGRKHEQYF
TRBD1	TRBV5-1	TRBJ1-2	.	TGCGCCAGCAGCGGACAGGGGGTATCTGGCTACACCTTC	CASSGQGVSGYTF
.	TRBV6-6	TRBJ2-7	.	TGTGCCAGCGCGGACTGGACCCACGAGCAGTACTTC	CASADWTHEQYF
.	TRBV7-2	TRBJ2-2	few	TGTGCCAGCAGCAGTACTAGTTTCGGCGGGGAGCTGTTTTTT	CASSSTSFGGELFF
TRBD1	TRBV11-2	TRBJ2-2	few	TGTGCCAGCAGCTTACAGGGGGCAGGCACCGGGGAGCTGTTTTTT	CASSLQGAGTGELFF
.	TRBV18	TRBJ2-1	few	TGTGCCAGCTCACCGCTAGACCCCTACTCCTACAATGAGCAGTTCTTC	CASSPLDPYSYNEQFF
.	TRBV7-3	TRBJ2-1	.	TGTGCCAGCAGCCCCTCGGCCTCCCACAATGAGCAGTTCTTC	CASSPSASHNEQFF
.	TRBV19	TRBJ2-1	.	TGTGCCAGTAGTATTTATTCGCCGGTAGGCAATGAGCAGTTCTTC	CASSIYSPVGNEQFF
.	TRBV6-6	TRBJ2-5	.	TGTGCCAGCAGCCCGCCGGGGAGCGCTGAGACCCAGTACTTC	CASSPPGSAETQYF
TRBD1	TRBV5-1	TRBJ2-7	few	TGCGCCAGCAGCCCGACAGGGGGAAGGTACGAGCAGTACTTC	CASSPTGGRYEQYF
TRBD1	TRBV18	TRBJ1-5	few	TGTGCCAGCTCACCCAACAGGGGACTCAATCAGCCCCAGCATTTT	CASSPNRGLNQPQHF
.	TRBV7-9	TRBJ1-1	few	TGTGCCAGCAGCTTCACGGGGGAGAACACTGAAGCTTTCTTT	CASSFTGENTEAFF
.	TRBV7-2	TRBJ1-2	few	TGTGCCAGCAAGAGGAAGTATGGCTACACCTTC	CASKRKYGYTF
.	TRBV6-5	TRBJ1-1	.	TGTGCCAGCAGTTACCGACCCACAGGGTTTGGGATGGAAGCTTTCTTT	CASSYRPTGFGMEAFF
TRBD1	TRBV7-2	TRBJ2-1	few	TGTGCCAGCAGCGGATTTGACAGGGTCGGTGACAATGAGCAGTTCTTC	CASSGFDRVGDNEQFF